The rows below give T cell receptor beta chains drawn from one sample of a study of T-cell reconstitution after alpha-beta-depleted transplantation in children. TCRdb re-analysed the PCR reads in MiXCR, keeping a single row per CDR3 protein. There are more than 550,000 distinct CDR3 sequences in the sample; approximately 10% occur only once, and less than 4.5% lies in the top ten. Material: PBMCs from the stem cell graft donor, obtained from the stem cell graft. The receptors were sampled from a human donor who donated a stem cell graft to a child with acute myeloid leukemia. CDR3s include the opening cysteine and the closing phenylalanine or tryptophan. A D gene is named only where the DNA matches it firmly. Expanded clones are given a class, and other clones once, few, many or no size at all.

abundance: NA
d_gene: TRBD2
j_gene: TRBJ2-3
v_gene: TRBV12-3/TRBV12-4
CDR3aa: CAGGRGPGTDTQYF
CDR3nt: TGTGCCGGCGGGAGGGGGCCAGGCACAGATACGCAGTATTTT

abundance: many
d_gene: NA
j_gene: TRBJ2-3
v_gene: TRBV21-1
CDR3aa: CASSKNLGTGGTDTQYF
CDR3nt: TGTGCCAGCAGCAAAAACCTTGGGACAGGGGGCACAGATACGCAGTATTTT

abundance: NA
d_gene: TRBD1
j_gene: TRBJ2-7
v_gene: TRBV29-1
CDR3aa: CSVEGGQGANEQYF
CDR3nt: TGCAGCGTTGAGGGGGGACAGGGGGCTAACGAGCAGTACTTC

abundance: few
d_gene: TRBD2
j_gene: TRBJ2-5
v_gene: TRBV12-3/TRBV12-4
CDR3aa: CASSPRTRGGETQYF
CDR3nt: TGTGCCAGCAGCCCGCGGACTAGGGGAGGAGAGACCCAGTACTTC

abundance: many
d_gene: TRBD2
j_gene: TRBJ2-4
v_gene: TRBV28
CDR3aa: CASSERGRSAKNIQYF
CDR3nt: TGTGCCAGCAGTGAGCGGGGGCGCTCCGCCAAAAACATTCAGTACTTC

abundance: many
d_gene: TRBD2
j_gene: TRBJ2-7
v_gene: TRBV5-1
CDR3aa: CASSWGLKSSYEQYF
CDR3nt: TGCGCCAGCAGCTGGGGACTAAAGAGCTCCTACGAGCAGTACTTC

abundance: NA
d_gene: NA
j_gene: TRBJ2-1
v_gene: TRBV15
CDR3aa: CATSVNNEQFF
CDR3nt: TGTGCCACTAGCGTGAACAATGAGCAGTTCTTC

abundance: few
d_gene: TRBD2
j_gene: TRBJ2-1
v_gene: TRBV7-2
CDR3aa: CASSLVLLAGSYNEQFF
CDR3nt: TGTGCCAGCAGCTTAGTGTTACTAGCGGGGTCCTACAATGAGCAGTTCTTC

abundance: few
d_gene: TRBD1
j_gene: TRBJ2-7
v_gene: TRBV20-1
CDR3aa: CSARDQRGLDEQYF
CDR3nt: TGCAGTGCTAGAGATCAAAGGGGGCTCGACGAGCAGTACTTC

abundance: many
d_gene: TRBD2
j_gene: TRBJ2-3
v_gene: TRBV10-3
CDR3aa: CAIRTGTSASDTQYF
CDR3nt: TGTGCCATCAGAACCGGGACTAGCGCATCAGATACGCAGTATTTT

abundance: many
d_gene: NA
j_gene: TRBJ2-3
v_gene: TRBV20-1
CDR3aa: CSARFRASDTQYF
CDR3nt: TGCAGTGCTAGATTTCGGGCTAGTGATACGCAGTATTTT

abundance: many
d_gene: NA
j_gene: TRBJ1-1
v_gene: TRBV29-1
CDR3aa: CSVDFGGQILGEAFF
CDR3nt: TGCAGCGTTGACTTTGGTGGACAGATATTAGGTGAAGCTTTCTTT

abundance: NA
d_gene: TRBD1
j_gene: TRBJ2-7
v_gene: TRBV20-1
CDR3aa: CSARDLPGTGLEQYF
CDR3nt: TGCAGTGCTAGAGATCTTCCGGGGACAGGCCTCGAGCAGTACTTC

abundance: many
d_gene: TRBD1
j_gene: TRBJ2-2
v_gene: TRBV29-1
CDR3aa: CSVAGQVATGELFF
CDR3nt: TGCAGCGTTGCCGGACAGGTTGCTACCGGGGAGCTGTTTTTT

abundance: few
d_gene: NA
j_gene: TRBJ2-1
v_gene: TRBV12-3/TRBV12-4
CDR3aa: CASSGSPSYNEQFF
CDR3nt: TGTGCCAGCAGCGGGAGCCCCTCCTACAATGAGCAGTTCTTC

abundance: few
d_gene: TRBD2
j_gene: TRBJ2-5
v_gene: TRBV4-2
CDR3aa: CASSQVGLAGGPPTQYF
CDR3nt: TGTGCCAGCAGCCAAGTAGGACTAGCGGGAGGCCCCCCGACCCAGTACTTC

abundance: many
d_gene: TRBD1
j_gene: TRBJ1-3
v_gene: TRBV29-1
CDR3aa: CSVTTGAPGNTIYF
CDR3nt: TGCAGCGTTACGACAGGGGCTCCTGGAAACACCATATATTTT

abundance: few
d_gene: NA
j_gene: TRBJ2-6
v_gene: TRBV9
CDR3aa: CASSVGRPSGANVLTF
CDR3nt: TGTGCCAGCAGCGTAGGTCGGCCCTCTGGGGCCAACGTCCTGACTTTC

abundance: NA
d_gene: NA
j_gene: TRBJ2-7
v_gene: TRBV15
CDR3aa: CATGDNSYEQYF
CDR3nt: TGTGCCACAGGGGACAACTCCTACGAGCAGTACTTC

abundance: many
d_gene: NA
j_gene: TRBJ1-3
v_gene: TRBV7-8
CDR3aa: CASRRRGSGNTIYF
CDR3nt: TGTGCCAGCAGACGCAGGGGAAGTGGAAACACCATATATTTT

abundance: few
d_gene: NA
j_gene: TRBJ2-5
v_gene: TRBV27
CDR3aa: CASSLSGGQTQYF
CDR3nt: TGTGCCAGCAGTTTATCCGGGGGACAGACCCAGTACTTC

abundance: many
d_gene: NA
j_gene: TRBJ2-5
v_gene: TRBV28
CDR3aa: CASSRGQRGETQYF
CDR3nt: TGTGCCAGCAGTCGGGGACAGCGGGGGGAGACCCAGTACTTC

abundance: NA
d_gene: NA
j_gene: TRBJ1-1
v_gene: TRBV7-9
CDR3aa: CSSSPGGVTGEAFF
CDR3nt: TGTTCCAGCAGTCCAGGAGGGGTTACGGGTGAAGCTTTCTTT

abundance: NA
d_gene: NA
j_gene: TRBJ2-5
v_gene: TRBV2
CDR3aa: CASSVFSETQYF
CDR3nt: TGTGCCAGCAGTGTTTTTTCGGAGACCCAGTACTTC

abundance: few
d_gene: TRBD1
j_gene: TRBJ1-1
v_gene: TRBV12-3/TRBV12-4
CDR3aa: CASLNTVTGWTEAFF
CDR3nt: TGTGCCAGCCTAAATACCGTGACAGGGTGGACTGAAGCTTTCTTT

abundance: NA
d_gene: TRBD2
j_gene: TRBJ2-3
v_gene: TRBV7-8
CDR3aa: CASSPRPLAGVWSGTQYF
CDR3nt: TGTGCCAGCAGCCCTAGACCACTAGCGGGAGTTTGGTCAGGCACGCAGTATTTT

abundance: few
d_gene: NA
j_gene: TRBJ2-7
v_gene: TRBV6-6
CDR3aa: CASSYIVEQYF
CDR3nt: TGTGCCAGCAGTTACATAGTCGAGCAGTACTTC

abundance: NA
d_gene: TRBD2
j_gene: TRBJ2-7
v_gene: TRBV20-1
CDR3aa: CSAQMQRGSYEQYF
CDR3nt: TGCAGTGCCCAAATGCAGCGGGGATCCTACGAGCAGTACTTC

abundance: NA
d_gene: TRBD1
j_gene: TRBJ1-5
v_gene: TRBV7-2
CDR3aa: CASSSSPTGSGQPQHF
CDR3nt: TGTGCCAGCAGCTCTTCTCCGACAGGGTCGGGTCAGCCCCAGCATTTT

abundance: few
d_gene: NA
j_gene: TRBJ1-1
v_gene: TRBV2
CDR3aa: CASSGIVNTEAFF
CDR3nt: TGTGCCAGCAGTGGTATCGTGAACACTGAAGCTTTCTTT

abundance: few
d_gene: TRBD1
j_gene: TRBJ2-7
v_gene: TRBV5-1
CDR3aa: CASAIQGADEQYF
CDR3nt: TGCGCCAGCGCTATACAGGGGGCCGACGAGCAGTACTTC

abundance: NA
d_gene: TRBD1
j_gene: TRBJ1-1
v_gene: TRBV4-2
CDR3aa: CASSQEQGANTEAFF
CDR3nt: TGTGCCAGCAGCCAAGAACAGGGGGCTAACACTGAAGCTTTCTTT

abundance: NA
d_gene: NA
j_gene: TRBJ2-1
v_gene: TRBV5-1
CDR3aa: CASSLMGRGSTYEQFF
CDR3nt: TGCGCCAGCAGCTTGATGGGACGGGGGTCCACCTATGAGCAGTTCTTC

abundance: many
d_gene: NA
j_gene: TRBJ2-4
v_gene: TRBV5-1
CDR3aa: CASSLSGGGGNIQYF
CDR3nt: TGCGCCAGCAGCTTGAGTGGGGGAGGTGGAAACATTCAGTACTTC

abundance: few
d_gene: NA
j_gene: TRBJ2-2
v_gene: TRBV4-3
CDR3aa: CASSQLQGIGELFF
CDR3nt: TGCGCCAGCAGCCAACTACAGGGCATCGGGGAGCTGTTTTTT

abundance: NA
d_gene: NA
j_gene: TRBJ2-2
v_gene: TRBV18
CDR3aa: CASSPLRPVVSGELFF
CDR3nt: TGTGCCAGCTCACCGTTAAGACCGGTGGTCAGCGGGGAGCTGTTTTTT

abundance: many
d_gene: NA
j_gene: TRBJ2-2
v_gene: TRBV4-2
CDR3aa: CASSHPDGRTNTGELFF
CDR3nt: TGTGCCAGCAGCCACCCTGACGGGCGGACGAACACCGGGGAGCTGTTTTTT

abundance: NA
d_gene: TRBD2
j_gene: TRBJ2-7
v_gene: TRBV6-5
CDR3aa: CASSYFVGAGHEQYF
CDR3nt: TGTGCCAGCAGTTACTTTGTGGGAGCGGGACACGAGCAGTACTTC

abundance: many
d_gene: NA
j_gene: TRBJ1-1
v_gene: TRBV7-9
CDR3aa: CASSLEGDTEAFF
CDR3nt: TGTGCCAGCAGCTTAGAAGGGGACACTGAAGCTTTCTTT

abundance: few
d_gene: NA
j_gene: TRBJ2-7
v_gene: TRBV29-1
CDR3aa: CSVATHSSYEQYF
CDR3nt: TGCAGCGTCGCGACCCATAGCTCCTACGAGCAGTACTTC

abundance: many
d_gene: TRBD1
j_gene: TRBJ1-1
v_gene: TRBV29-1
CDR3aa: CSVVGTVNTEAFF
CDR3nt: TGCAGCGTTGTCGGGACAGTGAACACTGAAGCTTTCTTT

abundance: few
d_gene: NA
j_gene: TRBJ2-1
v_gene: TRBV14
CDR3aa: CASSRLGGEQFF
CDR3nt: TGTGCCAGCAGCCGCTTAGGCGGTGAGCAGTTCTTC

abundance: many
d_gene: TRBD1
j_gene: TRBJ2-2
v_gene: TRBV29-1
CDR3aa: CSAQGQYTGELFF
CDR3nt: TGCAGCGCACAGGGGCAATACACCGGGGAGCTGTTTTTT

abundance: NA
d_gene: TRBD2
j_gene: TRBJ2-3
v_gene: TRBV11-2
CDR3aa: CASSLTGLAGGWGTDTQYF
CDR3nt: TGTGCCAGCAGCCTTACTGGACTAGCGGGAGGTTGGGGCACAGATACGCAGTATTTT

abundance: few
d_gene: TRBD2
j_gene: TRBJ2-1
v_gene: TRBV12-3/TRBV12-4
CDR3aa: CASSFSLRGNEQFF
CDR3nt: TGTGCCAGCAGTTTTAGTTTGCGGGGGAATGAGCAGTTCTTC

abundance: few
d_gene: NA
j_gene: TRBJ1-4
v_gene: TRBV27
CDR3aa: CASSEGWGNEKLFF
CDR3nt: TGTGCCAGCAGTGAAGGGTGGGGAAATGAAAAACTGTTTTTT

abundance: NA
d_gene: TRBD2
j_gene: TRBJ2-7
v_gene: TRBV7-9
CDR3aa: CASSFAGTSAEQYF
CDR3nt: TGTGCCAGCAGCTTCGCCGGGACTAGCGCCGAGCAGTACTTC

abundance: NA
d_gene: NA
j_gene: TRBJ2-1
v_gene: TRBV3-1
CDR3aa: CASSQLPYEQFF
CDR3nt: TGTGCCAGCAGCCAACTGCCCTACGAGCAGTTCTTC

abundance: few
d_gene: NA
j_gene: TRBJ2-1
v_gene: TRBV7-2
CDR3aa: CASSLASGSRVYNEQFF
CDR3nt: TGTGCCAGCAGCTTAGCGAGTGGGTCACGGGTCTACAATGAGCAGTTCTTC

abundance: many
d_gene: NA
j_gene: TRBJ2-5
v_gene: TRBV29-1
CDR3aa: CSVSRETLGETQYF
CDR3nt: TGCAGCGTTTCAAGGGAGACGTTAGGAGAGACCCAGTACTTC

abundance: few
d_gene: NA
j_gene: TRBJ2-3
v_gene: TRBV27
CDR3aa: CASSSRLFDTDTQYF
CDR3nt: TGTGCCAGCAGTTCCCGACTATTTGACACAGATACGCAGTATTTT

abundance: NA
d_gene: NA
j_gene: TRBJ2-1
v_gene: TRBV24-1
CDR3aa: CATSGGSRSYNEQFF
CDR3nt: TGTGCCACCAGTGGTGGGTCTAGGTCCTACAATGAGCAGTTCTTC

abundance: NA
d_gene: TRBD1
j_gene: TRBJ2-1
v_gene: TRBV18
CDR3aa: CASSPEDRSSYNEQFF
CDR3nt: TGTGCCAGCTCACCCGAGGACAGGAGCTCCTACAATGAGCAGTTCTTC

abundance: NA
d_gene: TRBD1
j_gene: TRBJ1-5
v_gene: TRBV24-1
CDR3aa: CATSDPTGPNQPQHF
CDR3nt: TGTGCCACCAGTGATCCGACAGGGCCCAATCAGCCCCAGCATTTT